One and the same sample provided the 2 T cell receptor beta chains below, sequenced in a study of shared clonotypes between healthy human individuals. TCRdb's table, derived via immunoSEQ multiplex PCR, lists solely in-frame clones and lacks some. This table holds about 490,000 clones, 70% to 80% found once. The sample was PBMCs. The receptors originated from a woman aged 40-49 years in good health. Some clones in this sample may be carry-over from other donors' samples.

The V and J genes are TRBV7-9 and TRBJ1-6; no clear D gene. Germline CDR1 SEHNR, CDR2 FQNEAQ (reference sequence). The CDR3 has 13 amino acids. V was trimmed by 5 bases and J by 1 base, leaving 3 bases between them. In DNA, the CDR3 is TGTGCCAGCAGCCTATCCTATAATTCACCCCTCCACTTT. This codes for CASSLSYNSPLHF.

This chain links TRBV7-7 with TRBJ2-1; 11 bases map to TRBD2. There are 17 residues in the CDR3. Germline V gene sequence: CDR1 SSHAT, CDR2 FNYEAQ (reference sequence). J gave up 1 base and V 1 base, and 3 bases lay outside the gene matches. CDR3 coding DNA: TGTGCCAGCAGCTTAGAGGGACTAGCGGCTTCCTACAATGAGCAGTTCTTC. It translates to CASSLEGLAASYNEQFF.